This T cell receptor beta chain was documented in a study of T cells in Graves' hyperthyroidism and ophthalmopathy. Across the study: Upon initial diagnosis and before any treatment, peripheral blood was collected.

RNA transcripts served as the template for amplifying TCR beta CDR3 regions. The TCR CDR3 was amplified in a first-round RT-PCR using the HTBI primer set. A single record per CDR3 protein comes from TCRdb applying MiXCR to the multiplex PCR reads. The sample includes about 680,000 distinct CDR3 sequences, 30% to 40% of them seen just once. Material: blood. The clonotype was recovered from a woman in her thirties or forties with Graves' hyperthyroidism.

For the CDR3, the DNA is TGTGCCAGCAGTGTTGGGACAGGGGGCACCGGGGAGCTGTTTTTT. Translation: CASSVGTGGTGELFF. The chain links TRBV2 to TRBJ2-2; TRBD1 matches 11 bases. Germline-derived CDR1 and CDR2 are SNHLY and FYNNEI. This CDR3 is 15 amino acids long. J was trimmed by 4 bases and V by 4 bases; bases with no gene match: 2.